This T cell receptor beta chain is drawn from a study of cytomegalovirus exposure and HLA in healthy donors. Regarding the study as a whole: V segments that were indistinguishable, TRBV6-2 and TRBV6-3 among them, were omitted from analysis.

Details on this clone: Its matching antigen is unknown.

PCR employed 60 Vbeta and 13 Jbeta primers. Clones were read by immunoSEQ multiplex PCR, and TCRdb kept only the in-frame ones, dropping some. The sample contains about 190,000 clones, 78% of which appear only once. This CDR3 is built from 12 residues. In germline, CDR1 is MNHEY, CDR2 SMNVEV (reference sequence). The junction had 8 bases not matched to a gene; V was cut back by 8 bases and J by 8 bases. This TCR derives from a woman aged 25 to 39 in good health and CMV-seropositive. Sequencing was done on a sample of PBMCs. The V and J genes are TRBV27 and TRBJ1-2; 7 bases are a match to TRBD1. This CDR3 reads CASPRDSNGYTF. DNA of the CDR3: TGTGCCAGCCCCCGGGACAGTAACGGCTACACCTTC.